The 19 T cell receptor beta chains in this list originate from one sample, sequenced in a study of blood T cell repertoires in COVID-19. The repertoire was sequenced with immunoSEQ multiplex PCR; TCRdb's copy has only in-frame clones and lacks some. The sample includes 100,000 to 150,000 clones, around 85% of them seen just once. The sequenced material came from peripheral blood. Receptors were obtained from a woman aged 80 or over with COVID-19, enrolled during active disease.

The chain links TRBV7-9 to TRBJ2-1, with TRBD2 matching over 8 bases. V lost 5 bases, J lost 1 base, and 7 bases stayed unmatched. Germline V gene sequence: CDR1 SEHNR, CDR2 FQNEAQ (reference sequence). CDR3 length equals 16 residues. The CDR3 DNA sequence: TGTGCCAGCAGCCACTCCGGGACTAGGTCCTACAATGAGCAGTTCTTC. Protein sequence: CASSHSGTRSYNEQFF.

V usage is TRBV6-2 or TRBV6-3 and J usage is TRBJ2-2; 8 nucleotides align to TRBD2. V dropped 5 bases and J dropped 10; count of bases not matched to a gene: 6. Germline lookup yields CDR1 MNHEY and CDR2 SVGEGT. The CDR3 contains 13 residues. For the CDR3, the DNA is TGTGCCAGCAGTGGTAGCGGGGTCCTGGAGCTGTTTTTT. Protein product: CASSGSGVLELFF.

The chain combines TRBV5-5 with TRBJ2-1; D is possibly TRBD1 (5 bases). This CDR3 is built from 17 residues. V was shortened by 4 bases and J by 3 bases, with 20 bases between the two germline ends. From germline, CDR1 is SGHKS and CDR2 YYEKEE (reference sequence). The CDR3 sequence: CASSPNPTGVNYNEQFF. CDR3 coding DNA: TGTGCCAGCAGCCCAAACCCCACAGGAGTAAACTACAATGAGCAGTTCTTC.

The chain employs TRBV27 and TRBJ1-2; 7 bases are a match to TRBD1. The length of the CDR3 is 14 residues. V dropped 7 bases and J dropped 6; count of bases not matched to a gene: 11. The germline V gene has CDR1 MNHEY and CDR2 SMNVEV (reference sequence). The CDR3: CASTKTGTEHGYTF. CDR3 coding DNA: TGTGCCAGCACCAAGACAGGGACGGAACATGGCTACACCTTC.

This chain connects TRBV6-2 or TRBV6-3 to TRBJ2-7, with TRBD1 identical over 7 bases. Germline assignment: CDR1 MNHEY and CDR2 SVGEGT. V trimming: 4 bases; J trimming: 3 bases; junction bases outside the gene matches: 6. The CDR3 totals 14 residues. The CDR3 bases are TGTGCCAGCAGTTTCGGACAGGAACTCTACGAGCAGTACTTC. Its protein is CASSFGQELYEQYF.

The chain joins TRBV6-5 to TRBJ2-7; 9 bases line up with TRBD1. The CDR3 runs 16 residues. J lost 7 bases, V lost 0 bases, and 10 bases had no gene match. Germline V gene sequence: CDR1 MNHEY, CDR2 SVGAGI. The CDR3: CASSYSSYRGPGEQYF. CDR3 DNA: TGTGCCAGCAGTTACTCTTCTTACAGGGGGCCGGGGGAGCAGTACTTC.

This chain joins TRBV5-6 and TRBJ2-1, with D unclear. Trimming took 0 bases from V and 0 from J, leaving 7 bases between them. The CDR3 sequence is 15 residues long. The V gene's germline CDR1 is SGHDT and CDR2 YYEEEE. The CDR3 DNA reads as TGTGCCAGCAGCTTGGGACACAGCTCCTACAATGAGCAGTTCTTC. Amino acids: CASSLGHSSYNEQFF.

The chain links TRBV6-5 to TRBJ2-7; D might be TRBD1 (5 bases). The ends were cut back, 0 bases at V and 6 bases at J, with 9 bases in the middle. CDR3 length: 13 amino acids. Germline V gene data show CDR1 as MNHEY and CDR2 as SVGAGI. This CDR3 reads CASSYSITGEQYF. CDR3 in DNA: TGTGCCAGCAGTTACTCGATTACAGGCGAGCAGTACTTC.

The chain employs TRBV28 and TRBJ1-4; tentatively, D is TRBD1 (6 bases). The CDR3 extends over 17 amino acids. Germline V gene sequence: CDR1 MDHEN, CDR2 SYDVKM. Deletions cut 5 bases from V and 0 bases from J, with 16 bases between. This chain's CDR3 is CASSDGQGSATNEKLFF. DNA for the CDR3: TGTGCCAGCAGTGATGGGCAGGGGAGTGCAACTAATGAAAAACTGTTTTTT. The whole variable domain, remainder taken from reference TRBV28 and TRBJ1-4, is DVKVTQSSRYLVKRTGEKVFLECVQDMDHENMFWYRQDPGLGLRLIYFSYDVKMKEKGDIPEGYSVSREKKERFSLILESASTNQTSMYLCASSDGQGSATNEKLFFGSGTQLSVL.

The sample holds one count of this clone. The chain uses TRBV11-2 and TRBJ2-7; the D gene is possibly TRBD1 (5 bases). The V end lost 0 bases, the J end lost 2 bases, and 8 bases lay between the germline ends. CDR3 length: 14 residues. Germline V gene data show CDR1 as SGHAT and CDR2 as FQNNGV. CDR3 DNA sequence: TGTGCCAGCAGCTTAGATTCAGGGCCCTACGAGCAGTACTTC. Its translation: CASSLDSGPYEQYF.

In its sample, this clone was seen a few times. The J gene is TRBJ2-3, the V gene TRBV7-2, with D perhaps TRBD2 (5 bases). This CDR3 has 15 amino acids. Germline V gives CDR1 SGHTA, CDR2 FQGNSA. V lost 2 bases, J lost 2 bases, and 11 bases lay in between. CDR3 region: CASSLSGSPTDTQYF. The DNA for the CDR3 is TGTGCCAGCAGCTTAAGTGGGAGTCCCACAGATACGCAGTATTTT.

The chain employs TRBV10-3 and TRBJ2-1; D not certain. Trimming cost V 4 bases and J 5 bases, with 3 bases left between them. The CDR3 loop spans 11 amino acids. Germline V lookup: CDR1 ENHRY, CDR2 SYGVKD. This chain's CDR3 is CAISVNNEQFF. CDR3 sequence (DNA): TGTGCCATCAGTGTAAACAATGAGCAGTTCTTC.

The chain employs TRBV11-2 and TRBJ2-7; D is uncertain. Trimming removed 1 base from V and 0 bases from J, with 10 bases in between. Per the germline V gene, CDR1 is SGHAT and CDR2 is FQNNGV. The CDR3 is made up of 15 amino acids. The DNA for the CDR3 is TGTGCCAGCAGCTTAGGACTTGCGACCTCCTACGAGCAGTACTTC. Protein product: CASSLGLATSYEQYF.

The J gene is TRBJ2-7, the V gene TRBV6-5; D might be TRBD1 (6 bases). V was clipped by 8 bases and J by 5 bases, with 16 bases between them. Germline-derived CDR1 and CDR2 are MNHEY and SVGAGI. This CDR3 spans 13 amino acids. CDR3 bases: TGTGCCAGCCAAATACAGGGCCGGGACGAGCAGTACTTC. Protein: CASQIQGRDEQYF.

Remarks on this clone: At one boundary the junction diverges from the germline segment, which might be a read error. J is TRBJ2-2 and V is TRBV6-5; D unresolved. In germline, CDR1 is MNHEY, CDR2 SVGAGI. The CDR3 spans 15 residues. CDR3: CASNYERFNTGELFF. The CDR3 bases are TGTGCCAGCAATTACGAGCGTTTTAACACCGGGGAGCTGTTTTTT.

As DNA, the CDR3 is TGTGCCAGCAGCTTGGCCAATGACTACAACAATGAGCAGTTCTTC. This encodes CASSLANDYNNEQFF. The chain employs TRBV5-4 and TRBJ2-1; a possible D gene is TRBD2 (5 bases). Germline V gene lookup returns CDR1 SGHNT and CDR2 YYREEE (reference sequence). V was shortened by 0 bases and J by 5 bases, with 12 bases between the two germline ends. The CDR3 sequence is 15 residues long.

V gene TRBV24-1 combines with J gene TRBJ2-5, with D perhaps matching TRBD2 (5 bases). The V end was cut by 5 bases, the J end by 5 bases, with 17 bases between. CDR1 is KGHDR and CDR2 is SFDVKD in the germline V gene. There are 15 residues in the CDR3. The CDR3 DNA follows: TGTGCCACCAGTGTCCAGGACTGGTCCCGGGAGACCCAGTACTTC. It is translated as CATSVQDWSRETQYF.

This clone has more than one count but fewer than ten. The gene calls are TRBV6-2 or TRBV6-3 and TRBJ1-1; D not resolved. The CDR3 covers 16 residues. The germline V gene has CDR1 MNHEY and CDR2 SVGEGT. Trimming cost V 4 bases and J 2 bases, with 17 bases left between them. The CDR3 coding sequence is TGTGCCAGCAGTTGGGAAGTGGGAGACCCTAACACTGAAGCTTTCTTT. Translated, it gives CASSWEVGDPNTEAFF.

The V gene is TRBV10-3, the J gene TRBJ2-1, with 7 bases matching TRBD1. J lost 5 bases, V lost 8 bases, and 9 bases had no gene match. The CDR3 is made up of 14 amino acids. Per the germline V gene, CDR1 is ENHRY and CDR2 is SYGVKD. This CDR3 reads CAIRGTEMNNEQFF. CDR3 nucleotide sequence: TGTGCCATCCGAGGGACAGAAATGAACAATGAGCAGTTCTTC.